The source of this T cell receptor (beta chain) is a study of T cells after yellow fever vaccination. Study findings and constraints: A small proportion of clonotypes was detected in both the CD4 and CD8 compartments. Peaking on day 5 versus 15, the secondary response was faster but weaker. Reappearance after the booster was observed for most primary-vaccination clones (roughly 97% CD4, almost 90% CD8).

This CDR3 comprises 13 residues. V was cut by 2 bases and J by 3 bases, with 7 bases left in between. Germline-derived CDR1 and CDR2 are MNHEY and SMNVEV (reference sequence). In making TCR cDNA, 5'RACE template switching added a universal primer site and UMIs to it. MiXCR was run by TCRdb on the 5' RACE reads, yielding one entry per CDR3 protein. Of around 350,000 distinct CDR3 sequences detected, more than 9% appear once; the ten largest clones hold 18%. This clonotype showed up many times. The target antigen is unknown. The sequence was obtained from a man aged 18-30 years who received the YFV17D yellow fever vaccine. The source material was PBMCs, sampled on the day of the first yellow fever vaccination. The chain links TRBV27 to TRBJ1-2; D not resolved. The CDR3 is CASSLGGYYGYTF. The DNA for the CDR3 is TGTGCCAGCAGTTTAGGAGGCTACTATGGCTACACCTTC.